Listed here are 17 T cell receptor beta chains from one sample, sequenced in a study of T-cell reconstitution after alpha-beta-depleted transplantation in children. It was with unique molecular identifiers that the TCRbeta library was prepared. TCRdb re-called the PCR reads with MiXCR, one entry per CDR3 protein. The sample yields about 120,000 distinct CDR3 sequences, under 13% seen once. Sequences were derived from PBMCs, sampled before TCRalphabeta/CD19-depleted stem cell transplant. These receptors were obtained from a boy aged 2 to 9 with acute lymphoblastic leukemia, due to receive a stem cell transplant.

In its sample, this clonotype was seen a few times. The chain is built from TRBV18 and TRBJ2-1, with TRBD2 identical over 10 bases. With V trimmed by 3 bases and J by 6 bases, 5 bases remained unmatched. Germline V gene sequence: CDR1 KGHSH, CDR2 LQKENI. This CDR3 is built from 15 residues. CDR3 sequence (DNA): TGTGCCAGCTCACCCCTAGCGGGAGTAGCCAATGAGCAGTTCTTC. It encodes CASSPLAGVANEQFF.

The chain has TRBV5-1 and TRBJ2-7, with D perhaps matching TRBD2 (5 bases). V gave up 1 base and J gave up 1 base, with 12 bases separating them. The CDR3 runs 15 residues. Per the germline V gene, CDR1 is SGHRS and CDR2 is YFSETQ. CDR3 sequence (DNA): TGCGCCAGCAGCTTGCAGCCGGGGTCGTCCTACGAGCAGTACTTC. It specifies CASSLQPGSSYEQYF.

This clonotype has only a few counts. The V gene is TRBV28, the J gene TRBJ1-1; D is undetermined. Germline CDR1 is MDHEN and CDR2 is SYDVKM. V gave up 6 bases and J gave up 1 base, with 6 bases separating them. CDR3 size: 12 residues. CDR3 sequence: CASSDENTEAFF. In nucleotides, the CDR3 is TGTGCCAGCAGCGACGAGAACACTGAAGCTTTCTTT.

The chain employs TRBV20-1 and TRBJ1-1, with D unclear. This CDR3 is built from 11 residues. Germline loops: CDR1 DFQATT, CDR2 SNEGSKA (reference sequence). Between the trimmed V and J ends, which lost 2 bases and 6 bases, there was a span of 7 bases. CDR3: CSARRGAEAFF. CDR3 bases: TGCAGTGCTAGACGGGGAGCTGAAGCTTTCTTT.

This clonotype showed up many times. V gene TRBV7-7 combines with J gene TRBJ2-5; 9 positions match TRBD1. CDR3 length: 15 residues. Per germline, CDR1 SSHAT and CDR2 FNYEAQ (reference sequence). V lost 4 bases and J lost 4; bases outside the gene matches: 7. The CDR3 sequence is CASSSGDRELETQYF. DNA for the CDR3: TGTGCCAGCAGCTCGGGGGACAGGGAGTTAGAGACCCAGTACTTC.

The V and J genes are TRBV10-3 and TRBJ2-7, with TRBD2 matching over 7 bases. The trim removed 6 bases at V and 11 bases at J, leaving 13 bases unmatched. This CDR3 contains 13 residues. Germline V gene sequence: CDR1 ENHRY, CDR2 SYGVKD. The CDR3 reads CAIRTGGLREEYF. CDR3 bases: TGTGCCATCAGGACGGGGGGACTAAGGGAGGAGTACTTC.

The CDR3 reads CASSKIGSGTDTQYF. CDR3 nucleotides: TGTGCCAGCAGCAAAATAGGTAGCGGGACAGATACGCAGTATTTT. The genes are TRBV11-2 and TRBJ2-3, with 7 positions matching TRBD2. Germline V CDR1 and CDR2: SGHAT, FQNNGV. The V segment lost 5 bases and the J segment 3 bases; nucleotides outside the gene matches: 8. The CDR3 is 15 residues long.

This clonotype has at least ten counts. This chain connects TRBV5-1 to TRBJ2-1; 8 bases agree with TRBD2. After removal of 3 bases from V and 0 bases from J, the junction contained 8 bases not matched to a gene. This CDR3 has 17 amino acids. Germline loops: CDR1 SGHRS, CDR2 YFSETQ. CDR3 DNA: TGCGCCAGCAGCTGGGGACTCGCGGGAGGCTCCTACAATGAGCAGTTCTTC. Amino acids: CASSWGLAGGSYNEQFF. Full variable domain (rest looked up from reference TRBV5-1 and TRBJ2-1): KAGVTQTPRYLIKTRGQQVTLSCSPISGHRSVSWYQQTPGQGLQFLFEYFSETQRNKGNFPGRFSGRQFSNSRSEMNVSTLELGDSALYLCASSWGLAGGSYNEQFFGPGTRLTVL.

This clonotype was detected a few times. The rearrangement links TRBV5-1 to TRBJ2-5; no clear D. The CDR3 loop spans 15 amino acids. Trimming pared 0 bases from V and 6 bases from J, leaving 15 bases between. Germline CDR1 and CDR2: SGHRS and YFSETQ. In DNA form, the CDR3 reads TGCGCCAGCAGCTTGGACAGACAAACTTCGAAGACCCAGTACTTC. Amino acids: CASSLDRQTSKTQYF.

This clonotype came up many times. The chain combines TRBV5-1 with TRBJ2-7; D remains ambiguous. V shed 4 bases and J shed 0 bases, with 14 bases lying between them. The germline V gene has CDR1 SGHRS and CDR2 YFSETQ. The CDR3 extends over 15 amino acids. The CDR3 is CASSPRIRTSYEQYF. The CDR3 DNA reads as TGCGCCAGCAGCCCACGGATTCGGACCTCCTACGAGCAGTACTTC.

CDR3 sequence: CASSLWPVSATVNTGELFF. The CDR3 nucleotides read TGTGCCAGCAGCTTATGGCCGGTATCCGCGACTGTGAACACCGGGGAGCTGTTTTTT. The gene calls are TRBV7-6 and TRBJ2-2; D is undetermined. This CDR3 is built from 19 residues. The V end lost 2 bases, the J end lost 1 base, and 20 bases lay between the germline ends. Germline CDR1 reads SGHVS; CDR2 reads FNYEAQ.

This clonotype was recorded many times. Mismatch with germline at one junction end may stem from a read error. The chain is built from TRBV20-1 and TRBJ2-7, with D possibly being TRBD2 (6 bases). The germline gives CDR1 DFQATT, CDR2 SNEGSKA (reference sequence). This CDR3 region has 13 residues. CDR3 sequence: CSARAGRTYEQYF. DNA of the CDR3: TGCAGTGCTAGGGCGGGACGTACCTACGAGCAGTATTTC.

The rearrangement joins TRBV12-3 or TRBV12-4 to TRBJ2-1; D might be TRBD2 (5 bases). Between the trimmed V and J ends, which lost 5 bases and 0 bases, there was a span of 14 bases. The CDR3 consists of 16 residues. The CDR3 DNA reads TGTGCCAGCAGTATGAGTCAGCGGTCCTCCTACAATGAGCAGTTCTTC. Translation: CASSMSQRSSYNEQFF.

J is TRBJ2-1 and V is TRBV5-1, with D possibly TRBD2 on 7 matching bases. This CDR3 is 17 amino acids long. Trimming pared 4 bases from V and 1 base from J, leaving 18 bases between. Germline V gene lookup returns CDR1 SGHRS and CDR2 YFSETQ. CDR3 sequence: CASSLRGGGLSYNEQFF. In DNA form, the CDR3 reads TGCGCCAGCAGCCTCAGGGGAGGGGGTCTATCCTACAATGAGCAGTTCTTC.

This chain joins TRBV7-8 and TRBJ2-7, with 13 bases fitting TRBD2. The CDR3 loop spans 15 amino acids. V lost 5 bases to trimming and J lost 3 bases; unmatched junction nucleotides: 4. Germline V lookup: CDR1 SGHVS, CDR2 FQNEAQ. The CDR3 DNA follows: TGTGCCAGCAGCGAAGGACTAGCGGGAGTCTACGAGCAGTACTTC. This encodes CASSEGLAGVYEQYF. The whole variable domain, remainder taken from reference TRBV7-8 and TRBJ2-7, is GAGVSQSPRYKVAKRGQDVALRCDPISGHVSLFWYQQALGQGPEFLTYFQNEAQLDKSGLPSDRFFAERPEGSVSTLKIQRTQQEDSAVYLCASSEGLAGVYEQYFGPGTRLTVT.

In this sample, this clonotype turned up many times. This sequence joins TRBV25-1 and TRBJ2-7; the D gene is possibly TRBD2 (6 bases). The CDR3 is 14 amino acids. Per germline, CDR1 MGHDK and CDR2 SYGVNS. Between the trimmed V and J ends, which lost 3 bases and 0 bases, there was a span of 9 bases. The CDR3: CASSDWGVSYEQYF. CDR3 in DNA: TGTGCCAGCAGTGATTGGGGGGTCTCCTACGAGCAGTACTTC.

This chain connects TRBV5-1 to TRBJ1-1; D is unclear. The CDR3 totals 13 residues. From germline, CDR1 is SGHRS and CDR2 YFSETQ. V was pared by 4 bases and J by 7 bases, with 14 bases between. The CDR3 region is CASSNLGGVEAFF. CDR3 in DNA: TGCGCCAGCAGCAATCTTGGAGGTGTTGAAGCTTTCTTT.